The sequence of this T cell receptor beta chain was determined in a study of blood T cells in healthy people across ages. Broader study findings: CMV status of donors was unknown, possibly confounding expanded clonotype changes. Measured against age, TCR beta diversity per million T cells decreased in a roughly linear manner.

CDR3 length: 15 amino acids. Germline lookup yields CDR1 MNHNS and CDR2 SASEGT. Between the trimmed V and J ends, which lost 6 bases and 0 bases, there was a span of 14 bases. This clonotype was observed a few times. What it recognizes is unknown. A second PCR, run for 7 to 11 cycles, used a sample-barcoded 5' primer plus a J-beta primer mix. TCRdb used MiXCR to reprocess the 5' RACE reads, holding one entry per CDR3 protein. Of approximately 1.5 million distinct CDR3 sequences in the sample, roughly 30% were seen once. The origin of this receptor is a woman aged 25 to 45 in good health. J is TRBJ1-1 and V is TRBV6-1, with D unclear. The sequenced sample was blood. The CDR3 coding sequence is TGTGCCAGCAGCCCGACCCAACACATGAACACTGAAGCTTTCTTT. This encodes CASSPTQHMNTEAFF.